This entry concerns a single TCR beta chain. What it binds is unknown. The data are from a study of early T cells in non-severe SARS-CoV-2 infection. Study-wide findings and caveats: Private and CD4 specificities were missed by VDJdb matching, skewed to anti-spike CD8.

TCRdb analysed the 5' RACE reads with MiXCR anew, one entry per CDR3 protein. The sample contains about 64,000 distinct CDR3 sequences, 11% of which appear only once. This receptor was obtained from an adult who was a healthcare worker with PCR-confirmed SARS-CoV-2 infection or an uninfected control (not recorded which). The sequencing here drew on whole blood, taken at baseline.

CDR3 region: CASSYSPGPSTDTQYF. The CDR3 coding sequence is TGTGCCAGCAGTTACTCCCCGGGTCCTAGCACAGATACGCAGTATTTT. This rearrangement joins TRBV6-7 to TRBJ2-3; D uncertain. TRBV6-7 is filed as an ORF, its function uncertain. The germline V and J ends were trimmed by 0 bases and 0 bases, with 10 bases remaining between them. This CDR3 is built from 16 residues.